Listed here is a single T cell receptor beta chain. Its recognized antigen is unknown. Base qualities are not recorded, but no much larger clone differs from it by a single base. The CDR3, cysteine through phenylalanine, is 18 amino acids long. Only the CDR3 region is kept as DNA, spanning 54 bases read in frame from base 1. V is cut back by 5 bases and J by 7 bases, with 11 bases in the junction unmatched. CDR1 and CDR2, per the germline V gene, are SGHTA and FQGTGA. The entry originates in a study of cytomegalovirus exposure and HLA in healthy donors (dated by TCRdb to about 2017). In the study overall: An earlier analysis of approximately 640 of the donors reported more than 250 Gb of sequence data and around 120 million unique TCR beta sequences from about 200 million T cells. In the later analysis, no new phenotypic data were used to find candidate immune exposures; instead, reliance was placed on TCR beta sequences and their occurrence across donors. The study aimed to test whether cataloging public T cell receptors could reveal signatures of past pathogen exposure. Class I and class II HLA loci were covered by the typing at four-digit resolution. About five DR-DQ haplotypes were handled as single units for association and clustering because linkage in the cohort was strong. In an earlier analysis of about 590 of the donors, high-throughput TCR beta sequencing was used to judge whether each TCR beta V gene segment behaved as functional or pseudogenic. Approximately 310 gigabases of sequencing data and around 90 million unique TCR sequences made up an early release that covered nearly 650 HLA-typed donors. The number of typed donors differed by locus: roughly 629-640 for A, B, C, DRB1 and DQB1; roughly 510 for DQA1; about 600 for DPA1; and around 470 for DPB1. Of the 398 genotyped donors, over 70% fell in the genetic ancestry cluster associated with self-reported Caucasian donors. The study profiled the T cell repertoires of approximately 700 subjects by immunosequencing and related them to cytomegalovirus serostatus. Every discovery cohort repertoire had been produced on one sequencing platform. Genome-wide SNP genotypes for about 60% of the roughly 700 donors were used in a later genetic analysis, which treated that subset as a discovery cohort. In a later analysis, previously published TCR beta repertoires from 666 donors were re-analyzed and high-resolution HLA genotyping was added so that TCR occurrence patterns could be studied. Along with the approximately 600-subject first cohort, a separate validation cohort of over 90 different subjects was used. High-throughput TCR immunosequencing, statistical association of individual TCRs with disease status, and machine learning were combined to predict cytomegalovirus infection status. Among roughly 370 genotyped donors of the cohort, an average of about 240,000 unique TCR beta nucleotide sequences were sequenced per donor, roughly 18% of them non-productive. Donor age, sex, ethnicity and CMV serostatus were collected together with the repertoire data.

The cohort consisted of more than 650 healthy bone marrow donors. All cohort members were sampled while nominally healthy, although unrecorded immune exposures were likely present. The donor tested CMV seronegative, placing the donor among the roughly 340 seronegative members of the cohort. A peripheral blood sample was provided by each donor, and peripheral blood mononuclear cells were used for TCR beta sequencing. Genomic DNA extraction from the blood cell samples was performed with the Qiagen DNeasy Blood Extraction Kit. Library creation used the immunoSEQ multiplex PCR assay. For the multiplex PCR, a mixture combining 60 forward primers for TCR Vbeta segments and 13 reverse primers for TCR Jbeta segments was used. The CDR3 region of rearranged TCR beta genes was amplified from genomic DNA by a multiplex PCR assay. Amplified TCR beta libraries were sequenced as 87-base-pair reads on the Illumina HiSeq System. The study's processing was this. Across the roughly 700 repertoires, a later analysis counted roughly 84 million unique TCR beta chains, roughly 11 million of which were shared by at least two donors. A nearest-neighbor algorithm error-corrected the raw reads and collapsed the reads into unique sequences, merging closely related sequences to remove PCR and sequencing errors. CDR3 sequences were aligned to IMGT reference sequences to assign V, D and J gene segments. For a sequence to be retained, at least a six-nucleotide match to both a V gene segment and a J gene segment was required. Rearrangements were classified as productive when the CDR3 lacked stop codons and remained in frame with V and J, and all other rearrangements were classified as non-productive. CDR3 was defined by IMGT convention, running from the second conserved V-encoded cysteine to the conserved J-encoded phenylalanine. The earlier analysis of some 540 of the donors excluded any sequence lacking an unambiguous match to a single V gene segment. An earlier analysis of some 610 of the donors called V segments functional above 56.7% productive rearrangements and segregating when the between-donor standard deviation exceeded 5%. To diagnose cytomegalovirus status from the catalog of TCR beta chain sequences, a statistical classification framework was built. In a later analysis, TCR nucleotide sequences were compared against IMGT/GENE-DB human TR gene sequences so that V and J genes could be assigned. The TCRdist pipeline was used in a later analysis to assign CDR3 sequences and most-parsimonious VDJ recombination scenarios. In a later analysis, each TCR beta chain was defined by its CDR3 amino acid sequence together with its V-gene family, and reads lacking a unique V-gene family were excluded. As a way to deal with suspected cross-contamination and a sequencing artifact, a later analysis dropped more than 500 nucleotide sequences that were highly shared and had low generation probability. In a later analysis, a clonal expansion index was calculated for each public chain from normalized within-repertoire ranks of inferred template counts. In a later analysis, generation probabilities were computed with a VDJ recombination model fitted to out-of-frame rearrangements, and the resulting probabilities were checked against IGoR. In a later analysis, TCR-TCR, TCR-HLA and TCR-CMV co-occurrence was scored with hypergeometric tests, and a repertoire-size bias correction was applied to TCR pairs. False discovery rates were estimated in a later analysis by permuting HLA or CMV assignments 20 times. In a later analysis, co-occurring TCRs were grouped using DBSCAN, and TCRdist sequence similarity was added for clustering within HLA-allele-positive subsets. Co-occurrence clustering excluded repertoires with fewer than 30,000 or more than 120,000 public chains, plus five with anomalous nucleotide sharing. TCRdb stores this immuneACCESS table with in-frame sequences only. Part of the clones is absent; in the studies checked, under half of the shortfall reflects unresolved V genes, and no reason is known for the rest. The DNA gave D and trimming, while V, J and clone size come from that table. Across this sample there are some 140,000 clones, with 75% to 85% seen only once. The ten most abundant clones make up approximately 1.1% of the sample.

What the authors observed across the whole study: Presence/absence analyses assumed roughly uniform sequencing depth across donors, an assumption that may not hold. A cluster of highly shared sequence variants was judged likely to represent a technical artifact of the sequencing pipeline. Specific HLA alleles were associated with 18,000 or so TCR beta sequences at a false discovery rate of 0.05 in a later analysis. V-gene and J-gene trimming of TCR beta chains was associated with a missense DCLRE1C variant in a later genetic analysis, and the association was replicated in an independent cohort. According to the authors, the approach could potentially be generalized to other disease states and immunological phenotypes. An earlier analysis of 450 to 750 of the donors showed that most TCR beta V segments appeared in productive rearrangements either about 90% or about 30% of the time, which broadly matched IMGT annotations. Several of the top co-occurrence clusters appeared to be linked to parvovirus B19, influenza, CMV and Epstein-Barr virus, according to a later analysis. Most TCR sequences were seen in very few donors, while some public TCRs were found in many individuals. A later analysis found that TCR association rates varied across HLA loci, with DRB1 alleles showing the most associated TCRs and HLA-C alleles the fewest. A later analysis found that most CMV-associated TCR beta chains appeared HLA-restricted, with HLA associations seemingly driven largely by CMV exposure. A later analysis found that HLA-associated TCR beta chains were more clonally expanded and had lower generation probabilities than equally common non-associated chains. In vitro tests confirmed that three of the cytomegalovirus-associated TCR beta chains recognize cytomegalovirus antigens. Because the 87-base-pair reads could not distinguish some IMGT-functional V segments, including TRBV6-2 and TRBV6-3, those segments were excluded. The classifier was reported to diagnose cytomegalovirus status with high specificity and sensitivity in both the original cohort and the validation cohort. For the cohort, immune exposure information was limited to CMV serostatus. Because HLA typing was unavailable for some donors at each locus, only the typed subset was used in association tests. In the study, approximately 160 TCR beta chains were listed as associated with cytomegalovirus. The cohort was sequenced for TCR beta chains only, and without alpha or paired-chain data the features that could be detected were limited. Fewer than 20 rarely observed V segments, including chromosome 9 orphons, were excluded from the earlier analysis of approximately 600 of the donors because counts were too low. A further reported finding was that TCR beta sequences accurately predicted the HLA-A and HLA-B alleles for most subjects in the first cohort. When HLA alleles, especially DR and DQ, strongly co-occurred, TCR associations were difficult to assign to individual alleles. Correlated functional status among segregating V segments might reflect linkage disequilibrium, but an unknown experimental factor could not be ruled out. In a later genetic analysis, fewer N-insertions in productive TCRs were reported among donors in an Asian-associated ancestry cluster than the roughly 640-donor mean.

This TCR derives from a male donor in good health and CMV-seronegative. The sequence joins TRBV7-3 to TRBJ2-2; 15 central bases correspond to TRBD2. Sequences were obtained from PBMCs. The DNA sequence follows: TGTGCCAGCAGCCCCCATGGGACTAGCGGGGGGCTCGGCGGGGAGCTGTTTTTT. It is translated as CASSPHGTSGGLGGELFF.